The 24 T cell receptor beta chains below were found in one sample sequenced in a study of tumor and adjacent non-tumor tissue in lung cancer. TCRbeta libraries were built with three rounds of nested PCR, modified from ARM-PCR. TCRdb itself ran the multiplex PCR reads through MiXCR, one entry per CDR3 protein. The table includes approximately 75,000 distinct CDR3 sequences, more than 60% detected once. The template was RNA from unsorted bulk tissue. The sample consisted of lung tumor tissue. All receptors come from a woman aged 50 to 65 with non-small cell lung cancer.

This clonotype appeared a single time. V is TRBV11-2 and J is TRBJ2-1, with 9 bases matching TRBD2. Unmatched junction bases numbered 6, after V lost 0 bases and J lost 9 bases. This CDR3 is built from 15 residues. The V gene's germline CDR1 is SGHAT and CDR2 FQNNGV. The CDR3 reads CASSLDSSGNREQFF. The CDR3 DNA reads TGTGCCAGCAGCTTAGACTCTAGCGGGAATCGTGAGCAGTTCTTC.

The chain employs TRBV4-1 and TRBJ2-3; tentatively, D is TRBD1 (5 bases). CDR3 length: 15 amino acids. Trimming took 0 bases from V and 5 from J, leaving 12 bases between them. In germline, CDR1 is MGHRA, CDR2 YSYEKL. CDR3 sequence: CASSQDRVGIDTQYF. CDR3 coding DNA: TGCGCCAGCAGCCAAGACAGGGTTGGCATAGATACGCAGTATTTT.

This clonotype occurred many times. The chain combines TRBV5-5 with TRBJ1-5; no clear D. The CDR3 has 13 residues. Trimming removed 5 bases at V and 5 bases at J, with 11 bases between. Germline lookup yields CDR1 SGHKS and CDR2 YYEKEE (reference sequence). The CDR3 loop reads CASSRGFHQPQHF. As DNA, the CDR3 is TGTGCCAGCAGTCGGGGTTTTCATCAGCCCCAGCATTTT.

This CDR3 reads CASTTGNTGELFF. In DNA form, the CDR3 reads TGCGCCAGCACTACTGGGAACACCGGGGAGCTGTTTTTT. V is TRBV10-1 and J is TRBJ2-2, with D unresolved. CDR3 size: 13 residues. Looked up from germline, CDR1 is WNHNN and CDR2 is SYGVQD (reference sequence). V lost 7 bases, J lost 1 base, and 7 bases lay in between.

The gene calls are TRBV28 and TRBJ2-5; no firm D call. V was shortened by 6 bases and J by 4 bases, with 15 bases between the two germline ends. The CDR3 consists of 14 residues. CDR1 and CDR2 (germline): MDHEN, SYDVKM. The CDR3 spells CASRLPCRPETQYF. The DNA of the CDR3 is TGTGCCAGCAGATTACCGTGTCGTCCAGAGACCCAGTACTTC.

Concerning this clonotype itself: This may be a read error, as it is one base from a much larger clone. Lacking the conserved final phenylalanine or tryptophan, this CDR3 likely reflects a read error. V usage is TRBV5-1 and J usage is TRBJ2-5; tentative D call: TRBD1 (7 bases). Germline loops: CDR1 SGHRS, CDR2 YFSETQ. There are 14 residues in the CDR3. The V and J ends lost 0 bases and 5 bases respectively, with 11 bases between them. In nucleotides, the CDR3 is TGCGCCAGCAGCTTGGCCCCAGGGGGGGAGACCCAGTACTTA. This codes for CASSLAPGGETQYL.

As regards this clonotype: Germline is not matched at one junction end, which may reflect a read error. The V gene is TRBV6-1, the J gene TRBJ2-1; D possibly corresponds to TRBD1 (6 bases). Germline V CDR1 and CDR2: MNHNS, SASEGT. The CDR3 sequence is 21 residues long. CDR3 residues: CASSEGSPGHIPKSSYNGQFF. The CDR3 coding sequence is TGTGCCAGCAGTGAAGGGTCCCCGGGACACATCCCCAAAAGCTCCTACAATGGGCAGTTTTTC.

The CDR3 loop is CASSQWSSRLDVQYV. CDR3 nucleotide sequence: TGCGCCAGCAGCCAATGGTCCTCTCGCCTCGACGTGCAGTACGTC. The V and J genes are TRBV4-1 and TRBJ2-7; D remains unclear. Trimming stripped 2 bases from V and 9 bases from J, with 20 bases between. Germline V gives CDR1 MGHRA, CDR2 YSYEKL. CDR3 length: 15 residues.

Worth noting for this clonotype: At one boundary the junction diverges from the germline segment, which might be a read error. The chain recombines TRBV6-5 with TRBJ2-7; 10 nucleotides agree with TRBD2. Germline loops: CDR1 MNHEY, CDR2 SVGAGI. CDR3 length equals 13 residues. CDR3 nucleotide sequence: TGTGCCAGCAGTCAGACTAGCGGGTACGATCAGTACTTT. It is translated as CASSQTSGYDQYF.

This clonotype was observed many times. CDR3 loop: CSARGSEEGIYEQYF. The CDR3 DNA reads TGCAGTGCTAGAGGCTCAGAGGAAGGGATCTACGAGCAGTACTTC. The V call is TRBV20-1, the J call TRBJ2-7; no reliable D call. CDR1 is DFQATT, CDR2 SNEGSKA, per germline (reference sequence). Trimming stripped 1 base from V and 3 bases from J, with 16 bases between. This CDR3 has 15 residues.

Of note for this clonotype: Compared with germline, one end of the junction differs, possibly owing to a read error. V is TRBV4-2 and J is TRBJ2-3; TRBD2 matches 7 bases. This CDR3 has 16 amino acids. Germline CDR1 and CDR2: LGHNA and YNFKEQ. The CDR3 loop is CASSQGCGSGADTQYF. For the CDR3, the DNA is TGTGCCAGCAGCCAAGGGTGCGGGAGCGGAGCAGATACGCAATATTTT.

The V call is TRBV20-1, the J call TRBJ2-1; 12 bases align to TRBD2. The CDR3 is 14 amino acids. Per the germline V gene, CDR1 is DFQATT and CDR2 is SNEGSKA (reference sequence). With V trimmed by 5 bases and J by 8 bases, 7 bases remained unmatched. This chain's CDR3 is CSAGRTSGIDEQFF. Here the CDR3 DNA reads TGCAGTGCTGGAAGGACTAGCGGGATTGATGAGCAGTTCTTC.

Concerning this clonotype itself: Germline is not matched at one junction end, which may reflect a read error. The rearrangement links TRBV4-1 to TRBJ1-1, with a possible D match to TRBD1 (6 bases). Germline values: CDR1 MGHRA, CDR2 YSYEKL. There are 16 residues in the CDR3. The CDR3 region has the DNA TGTGCCAGCAGCCCGCGACAGGCGTTGGAGAACACTGAAGCTTTCTTT. This encodes CASSPRQALENTEAFF.

The genes are TRBV7-2 and TRBJ1-3; tentative D call: TRBD1 (5 bases). This CDR3 contains 16 residues. CDR1 is SGHTA and CDR2 is FQGNSA in the germline V gene. V lost 5 bases, J lost 4 bases, and 18 bases lay in between. In DNA form, the CDR3 reads TGTGCCAGCAGCCCCTCCGGGACGGAGCGGGGAAACACCATATATTTT. This translates into CASSPSGTERGNTIYF. The full variable domain, in which reference TRBV7-2 and TRBJ1-3 provide the parts outside the CDR3, is GAGVSQSPSNKVTEKGKDVELRCDPISGHTALYWYRQSLGQGLEFLIYFQGNSAPDKSGLPSDRFSAERTGGSVSTLTIQRTQQEDSAVYLCASSPSGTERGNTIYFGEGSWLTVV.

A note on this clonotype: A read error may account for a junction end that differs from germline. The chain couples TRBV20-1 to TRBJ2-2; D possibly corresponds to TRBD2 (6 bases). The CDR3 length is 14 residues. The germline V gene has CDR1 DFQATT and CDR2 SNEGSKA (reference sequence). CDR3 protein: CNASRDSTTGEPFF. CDR3 DNA sequence: TGCAATGCAAGCCGGGACTCTACCACCGGGGAGCCGTTTTTT.

The chain uses TRBV6-2 or TRBV6-3 and TRBJ2-7; no definite D call. CDR3 length: 14 residues. V was clipped by 7 bases and J by 7 bases, with 20 bases between them. Germline V lookup: CDR1 MNHEY, CDR2 SVGEGT. This chain's CDR3 is CASTIGALIGEQYF. CDR3 sequence (DNA): TGTGCCAGCACCATAGGTGCCTTAATAGGAGAGCAGTACTTC.

About this clonotype itself: The junction does not match germline at one end; this may be a read error. This chain connects TRBV6-1 to TRBJ1-5; no clear D gene. Looked up from germline, CDR1 is MNHNS and CDR2 is SASEGT. The length of the CDR3 is 13 residues. In nucleotides, the CDR3 is TGTACCAGCAGTCCAGACTGGAATCAGCCCCATCATTTT. This codes for CTSSPDWNQPHHF.

The gene calls are TRBV10-1 and TRBJ2-7; TRBD1 or TRBD2 may be the D gene (5 bases each). Between the trimmed V and J ends, which lost 4 bases and 7 bases, there was a span of 14 bases. The CDR3 runs to 13 residues. Germline-derived CDR1 and CDR2 are WNHNN and SYGVQD (reference sequence). The CDR3 sequence: CASSGGVLREQYF. The CDR3 coding sequence is TGCGCCAGCAGTGGAGGGGTTCTGAGGGAGCAGTACTTC.

A remark on this clonotype: The junction departs from germline at one end; a sequencing error may be responsible. This rearrangement joins TRBV20-1 to TRBJ2-7; TRBD2 matches at 7 bases. CDR1 DFQATT and CDR2 SNEGSKA come from the germline V gene (reference sequence). This CDR3 has 14 amino acids. Written as DNA, the CDR3 is TGCAGTTCTAGAGGGACGGGAGGTGGGTATGAGCAGTACTTC. It codes for CSSRGTGGGYEQYF.

The sample holds a few counts of this clonotype. CDR3 loop: CASSLGPTRGSTDPSLDTQYF. The CDR3 region has the DNA TGTGCCAGCAGTTTAGGGCCAACTAGGGGGAGTACAGACCCGAGTCTAGATACGCAGTATTTT. The chain recombines TRBV12-3 or TRBV12-4 with TRBJ2-3, with D maybe TRBD1 (6 bases). V was shortened by 1 base and J by 5 bases, with 31 bases between the two germline ends. The CDR3 length is 21 residues.

Comments on this clonotype: Here the CDR3 omits its conserved ending phenylalanine or tryptophan, so a read error is the likely source. The genes are TRBV10-1 and TRBJ2-3; 7 bases map to TRBD2. CDR3 length: 12 residues. Germline values: CDR1 WNHNN, CDR2 SYGVQD (reference sequence). The junction had 3 bases not matched to a gene; V was cut back by 4 bases and J by 8 bases. CDR3 coding DNA: TGCGCCAGCAGTGGGGAGGGAGCTACGCAGTATCTT. It translates to CASSGEGATQYL.

The chain carries TRBV11-2 and TRBJ2-5; 7 bases fit TRBD1. CDR3 length: 16 residues. The trim removed 4 bases at V and 14 bases at J, leaving 22 bases unmatched. CDR1 SGHAT and CDR2 FQNNGV come from the germline V gene. The CDR3 protein is CASSSLLGAQGETQYF. Written as DNA, the CDR3 is TGTGCCAGCAGCTCCCTCTTGGGGGCCCAGGGGGAGACTCAATACTTC.

This clonotype was observed a single time. The junction shows a germline mismatch at one end, possibly a read error. The rearrangement joins TRBV5-1 to TRBJ2-7; no definite D call. Germline V gives CDR1 SGHRS, CDR2 YFSETQ. The CDR3 has 13 residues. The CDR3 protein is CASNSTEFYEHYF. The CDR3 nucleotides are TGCGCCAGCAACTCCACAGAGTTCTACGAGCACTACTTC.

Remarks on this clonotype: A junction end diverges from the germline sequence, so it may reflect a read error. This chain connects TRBV7-8 to TRBJ2-5, with a tentative D call TRBD1 (5 bases). CDR1 and CDR2 from the germline V gene are SGHVS and FQNEAQ. The CDR3 is made up of 13 amino acids. CDR3 amino acids: CASSVRVLETKYF. In nucleotides, the CDR3 is TGTGCCAGCAGTGTCAGGGTTCTCGAGACCAAGTACTTC.